The next 25 T cell receptor beta chains were all read from a single sample in a study of cytomegalovirus exposure and HLA in healthy donors (dated by TCRdb to about 2017). Libraries were constructed by the immunoSEQ multiplex PCR assay. For the multiplex PCR, a mixture combining 60 forward primers for TCR Vbeta segments and 13 reverse primers for TCR Jbeta segments was used. TCRdb obtained this table from immuneACCESS and retained in-frame rearrangements with V and J assigned. These tables miss some clones; where compared with another copy, unresolved V genes account for less than half of the shortfall, and the remainder is unexplained. This sample's clone table shows roughly 70,000 clones. The ten largest clones take up 6.5% to 9% of the sample. Source material: PBMCs. These TCRs come from a female donor in good health and CMV-seropositive.

J is TRBJ1-1 and V is TRBV7-9; TRBD1 agrees at 9 bases. J was trimmed by 4 bases and V by 3 bases; bases with no gene match: 9. The CDR3 has 16 residues. The germline V gene encodes CDR1 SEHNR and CDR2 FQNEAQ (reference sequence). The chain's CDR3 is CASSLLTGGASTEAFF. CDR3 nucleotide sequence: TGTGCCAGCAGCTTGCTCACAGGGGGCGCATCCACTGAAGCTTTCTTT.

The rearrangement joins TRBV18 to TRBJ1-1, with unresolved D. Trimming stripped 0 bases from V and 7 bases from J, with 12 bases between. Germline V gene lookup returns CDR1 KGHSH and CDR2 LQKENI. The CDR3 runs to 14 residues. DNA for the CDR3: TGTGCCAGCTCACCACCGGAGAGGGCCTATGAAGCTTTCTTT. It codes for CASSPPERAYEAFF.

The chain combines TRBV5-6 with TRBJ2-1, with TRBD2 matching over 7 bases. Germline trimming cut 0 bases from V and 7 bases from J; bases unmatched to any gene: 4. Germline assignment: CDR1 SGHDT and CDR2 YYEEEE. This CDR3 is built from 14 residues. CDR3 loop: CASSLVGTKNEQFF. The CDR3 coding sequence is TGTGCCAGCAGCTTGGTCGGGACTAAGAATGAGCAGTTCTTC.

The V call is TRBV19, the J call TRBJ1-1; perhaps TRBD1 as D (5 bases). Germline values: CDR1 LNHDA, CDR2 SQIVND (reference sequence). CDR3 length equals 13 residues. The germline V and J ends were trimmed by 4 bases and 4 bases, with 10 bases remaining between them. CDR3 bases: TGTGCCAGTAGTAACGTAAGGGGCACTGAAGCTTTCTTT. It is translated as CASSNVRGTEAFF. Using reference TRBV19 and TRBJ1-1 for the parts outside the CDR3, the full variable domain is DGGITQSPKYLFRKEGQNVTLSCEQNLNHDAMYWYRQDPGQGLRLIYYSQIVNDFQKGDIAEGYSVSREKKESFPLTVTSAQKNPTAFYLCASSNVRGTEAFFGQGTRLTVV.

The genes are TRBV5-8 and TRBJ2-5; 11 positions match TRBD2. This CDR3 is built from 15 residues. Germline CDR1 is SGHTS and CDR2 is YDEGEE. J lost 3 bases, V lost 0 bases, and 1 base had no gene match. The DNA of the CDR3 is TGTGCCAGCAGCTTGGTTAGCGGGAGGGAAGAGACCCAGTACTTC. It codes for CASSLVSGREETQYF. The complete variable domain, with remaining parts taken from reference TRBV5-8 and TRBJ2-5, reads EAGVTQSPTHLIKTRGQQATLRCSPISGHTSVYWYQQALGLGLQFLLWYDEGEERNRGNFPPRFSGRQFPNYSSELNVNALELEDSALYLCASSLVSGREETQYFGPGTRLLVL.

The chain links TRBV2 to TRBJ1-4; D call uncertain. V was pared by 4 bases and J by 4 bases, with 13 bases between. CDR3 size: 15 residues. Germline-derived CDR1 and CDR2 are SNHLY and FYNNEI. The CDR3 region is CASSGHNLNNEKLFF. The CDR3 nucleotides read TGTGCCAGCAGTGGGCACAACCTCAATAATGAAAAACTGTTTTTT.

The J gene is TRBJ2-3, the V gene TRBV19; 7 bases agree with TRBD2. V lost 3 bases to trimming and J lost 3 bases; unmatched junction nucleotides: 15. CDR1 LNHDA and CDR2 SQIVND come from the germline V gene (reference sequence). CDR3 length equals 18 residues. CDR3 bases: TGTGCCAGTAGTATCCTCCATGGGGGGAGGGATCGGACAGATACGCAGTATTTT. This translates into CASSILHGGRDRTDTQYF.

This rearrangement joins TRBV7-9 to TRBJ2-1; 14 bases line up with TRBD2. CDR3 length: 18 residues. Trimming cost V 5 bases and J 10 bases; bases outside gene matches: 16. CDR1 SEHNR and CDR2 FQNEAQ come from the germline V gene (reference sequence). CDR3 in DNA: TGTGCCAGCAGCCGAAACATCGAAACGGGACTAGCGGGAGTCGAGCAGTTCTTC. Translating it yields CASSRNIETGLAGVEQFF.

This chain connects TRBV30 to TRBJ1-2, with D unresolved. The V gene's germline CDR1 is GTSNPN and CDR2 SVGIG (reference sequence). CDR3 length: 8 amino acids. V lost 7 bases to trimming and J lost 8 bases, with 5 bases between them. The CDR3 coding sequence is TGTGCCTTGCAGGGCTACACCTTC. Protein sequence: CALQGYTF. The variable domain in full, completed from reference TRBV30 and TRBJ1-2, reads SQTIHQWPATLVQPVGSPLSLECTVEGTSNPNLYWYRQAAGRGLQLLFYSVGIGQISSEVPQNLSASRPQDRQFILSSKKLLLSDSGFYLCALQGYTFGSGTRLTVV.

As to this clone: This sample includes further DNA sequences coding for the same CDR3. J is TRBJ2-7 and V is TRBV5-1, with TRBD1 matching 10 bases. V shed 9 bases, J shed 5 bases, and the junction held 26 bases outside the gene matches. Per the germline V gene, CDR1 is SGHRS and CDR2 is YFSETQ. The CDR3 length is 19 residues. CDR3 sequence: CATPPKQGTGALAKDEQYF. The CDR3 bases are TGCGCCACCCCCCCCAAGCAGGGGACAGGGGCCCTTGCTAAGGACGAGCAGTACTTC.

The rearrangement uses TRBV4-3 and TRBJ1-1, with TRBD1 matching 7 bases. Trimming removed 0 bases from V and 4 bases from J; junction bases left unmatched: 5. CDR1 and CDR2 (germline): LGHNA, YSLEER. CDR3 length equals 15 residues. The DNA of the CDR3 is TGCGCCAGCAGCCAAGATGGCAGGGGGAGCACTGAAGCTTTCTTT. It translates to CASSQDGRGSTEAFF.

This chain links TRBV27 with TRBJ2-7; D is possibly TRBD2 (5 bases). Trimming pared 10 bases from V and 4 bases from J, leaving 11 bases between. Per the germline V gene, CDR1 is MNHEY and CDR2 is SMNVEV (reference sequence). The CDR3 has 11 amino acids. Written as DNA, the CDR3 is TGTGCCACCAAGAGGGAGTACGAGCAGTACTTC. This codes for CATKREYEQYF.

V and J are TRBV6-1 and TRBJ1-5; 8 bases fit TRBD1. The CDR3 has 13 residues. Germline V gene lookup returns CDR1 MNHNS and CDR2 SASEGT. V dropped 4 bases and J dropped 7; count of bases not matched to a gene: 3. The CDR3 here is CASSAGGGQPQHF. The CDR3 DNA reads as TGTGCCAGCAGTGCAGGGGGCGGACAGCCCCAGCATTTT.

The chain is built from TRBV28 and TRBJ1-2; D remains unclear. V was clipped by 4 bases and J by 8 bases, with 11 bases between them. CDR3 size: 12 residues. Germline V gene data show CDR1 as MDHEN and CDR2 as SYDVKM. This CDR3 is CASSSTRLGYTF. CDR3 nucleotides: TGTGCCAGCAGTTCGACGAGGTTGGGCTACACCTTC.

The chain uses TRBV25-1 and TRBJ1-5, with D unresolved. Germline-derived CDR1 and CDR2 are MGHDK and SYGVNS. The CDR3 covers 17 residues. Trimming stripped 1 base from V and 2 bases from J, with 15 bases between. The CDR3, as DNA: TGTGCCAGCAGTGAATTTCTCGGGGTATTTGGCAATCAGCCCCAGCATTTT. Its protein is CASSEFLGVFGNQPQHF.

The chain is built from TRBV12-5 and TRBJ1-3, with D unclear. The CDR3 loop spans 13 amino acids. In germline, CDR1 is LGHNT, CDR2 FRNRAP. V gave up 1 base and J gave up 3 bases, with 4 bases separating them. CDR3 nucleotide sequence: TGTGCTAGTGGTTTGGGTAGTGGAAACACCATATATTTT. Translated, it gives CASGLGSGNTIYF.

The chain recombines TRBV7-9 with TRBJ2-1; 10 bases line up with TRBD2. The CDR3 covers 15 residues. V lost 4 bases and J lost 4; bases outside the gene matches: 4. Looked up from germline, CDR1 is SEHNR and CDR2 is FQNEAQ (reference sequence). The CDR3 DNA reads TGTGCCAGCAGCTCTAGCGGGAGAGGGTACAATGAGCAGTTCTTC. Its translation is CASSSSGRGYNEQFF.

This sequence joins TRBV18 and TRBJ1-1; maybe TRBD1 (5 bases). In germline, CDR1 is KGHSH, CDR2 LQKENI. This CDR3 is built from 14 residues. The germline V and J ends were trimmed by 3 bases and 0 bases, with 8 bases remaining between them. The DNA for the CDR3 is TGTGCCAGCTCACCCGGGGGTATGAACACTGAAGCTTTCTTT. Protein sequence: CASSPGGMNTEAFF.

J is TRBJ1-1 and V is TRBV5-4; D call uncertain. The CDR3 totals 14 residues. V was pared by 0 bases and J by 2 bases, with 8 bases between. The germline V gene encodes CDR1 SGHNT and CDR2 YYREEE (reference sequence). The CDR3 DNA reads TGTGCCAGCAGCTTGGATAGCTTCAACACTGAAGCTTTCTTT. As protein: CASSLDSFNTEAFF.

The chain links TRBV18 to TRBJ2-5; 9 bases match TRBD2. The V and J ends lost 4 bases and 0 bases, in that order; junction bases with no gene match: 3. Germline CDR1 reads KGHSH; CDR2 reads LQKENI. This CDR3 region has 15 residues. The CDR3, as DNA: TGTGCCAGCTCACTCTCTAGCGGGAACCAAGAGACCCAGTACTTC. Protein sequence: CASSLSSGNQETQYF.

This chain connects TRBV30 to TRBJ1-4; D is perhaps TRBD1 (5 bases). The CDR3 spans 11 residues. With 1 base removed from V and 14 bases from J, the gap between germline ends came to 11 bases. Germline V gives CDR1 GTSNPN, CDR2 SVGIG (reference sequence). This CDR3 is CAWSAREELFF. CDR3 bases: TGTGCCTGGAGTGCCAGGGAAGAGCTGTTTTTT.

The V gene is TRBV5-4, the J gene TRBJ2-7; 7 bases align to TRBD1. This CDR3 is built from 16 residues. From germline, CDR1 is SGHNT and CDR2 YYREEE (reference sequence). Trimming removed 4 bases from V and 6 bases from J; junction bases left unmatched: 16. This CDR3 is CASSPNTRQGTGEQYF. The CDR3 DNA reads TGTGCCAGCAGCCCGAATACAAGACAGGGTACGGGCGAGCAGTACTTC.

CDR3 region: CASSLTRGSGSEQYF. The CDR3 region has the DNA TGCGCCAGCAGCCTGACACGGGGGTCTGGATCCGAGCAGTACTTC. This chain connects TRBV5-1 to TRBJ2-7, with D perhaps TRBD2 (6 bases). The germline CDR1 and CDR2 sequences are SGHRS and YFSETQ. Trimming shortened V by 4 bases and J by 6 bases, and 20 bases separated the two germline ends. This CDR3 has 15 amino acids.

The CDR3 bases are TGTGCCAGCACGGGGGGCTTGGGTCAGCCCCAGCATTTT. Translated, it gives CASTGGLGQPQHF. The chain uses TRBV2 and TRBJ1-5; TRBD1 might be the D (6 bases). The CDR3 runs 13 residues. Germline CDR1 SNHLY, CDR2 FYNNEI. V shed 7 bases and J shed 6 bases, with 13 bases lying between them.

This chain connects TRBV6-5 to TRBJ2-5; 9 positions agree with TRBD1. The length of the CDR3 is 13 residues. The germline gives CDR1 MNHEY, CDR2 SVGAGI. The V segment lost 5 bases and the J segment 9 bases; nucleotides outside the gene matches: 7. The CDR3 spells CASSPGQGRAQYF. CDR3 in DNA: TGTGCCAGCAGTCCGGGACAGGGACGGGCCCAGTACTTC.